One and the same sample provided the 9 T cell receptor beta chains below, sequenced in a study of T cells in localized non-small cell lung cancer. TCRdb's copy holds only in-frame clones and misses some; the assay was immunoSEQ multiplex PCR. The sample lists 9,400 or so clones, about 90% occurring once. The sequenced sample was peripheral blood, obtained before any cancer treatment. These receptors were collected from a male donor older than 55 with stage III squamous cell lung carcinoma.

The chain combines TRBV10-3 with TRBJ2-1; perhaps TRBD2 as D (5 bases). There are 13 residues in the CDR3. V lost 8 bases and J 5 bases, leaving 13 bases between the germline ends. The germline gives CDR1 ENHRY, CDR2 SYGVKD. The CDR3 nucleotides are TGTGCCATCGGAGGTAGTCTAGACAATGAGCAGTTCTTC. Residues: CAIGGSLDNEQFF.

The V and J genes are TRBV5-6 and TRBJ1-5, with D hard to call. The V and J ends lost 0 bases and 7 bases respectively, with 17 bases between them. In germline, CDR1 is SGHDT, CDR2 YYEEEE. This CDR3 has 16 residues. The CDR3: CASSLAGAGTGQPQHF. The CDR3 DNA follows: TGTGCCAGCAGCTTGGCCGGAGCAGGAACGGGGCAGCCCCAGCATTTT.

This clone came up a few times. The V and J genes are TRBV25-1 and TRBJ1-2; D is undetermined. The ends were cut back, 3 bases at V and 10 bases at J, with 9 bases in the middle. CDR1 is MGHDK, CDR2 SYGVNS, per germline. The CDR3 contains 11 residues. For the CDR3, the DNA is TGTGCCAGCAGTGAGGAATGGGACTACACCTTC. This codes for CASSEEWDYTF.

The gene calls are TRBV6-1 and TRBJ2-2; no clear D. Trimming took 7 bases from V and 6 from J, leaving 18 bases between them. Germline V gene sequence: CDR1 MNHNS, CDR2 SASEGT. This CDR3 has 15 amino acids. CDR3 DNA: TGTGCCAGCACCAAACTGGGTGGATCACCCGGGGAGCTGTTTTTT. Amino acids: CASTKLGGSPGELFF.

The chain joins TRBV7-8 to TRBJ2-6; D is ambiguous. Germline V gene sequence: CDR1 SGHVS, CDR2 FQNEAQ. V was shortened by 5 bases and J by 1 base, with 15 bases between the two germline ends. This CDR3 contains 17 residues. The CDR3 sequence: CASSQPRLGSGANVLTF. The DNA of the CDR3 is TGTGCCAGCAGCCAGCCGCGGTTGGGGTCTGGGGCCAACGTCCTGACTTTC.

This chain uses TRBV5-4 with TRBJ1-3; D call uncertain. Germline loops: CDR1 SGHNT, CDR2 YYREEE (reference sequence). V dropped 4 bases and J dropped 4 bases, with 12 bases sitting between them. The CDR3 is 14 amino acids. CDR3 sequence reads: CASSVWGKGNTIYF. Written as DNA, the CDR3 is TGTGCCAGCAGCGTTTGGGGAAAGGGAAACACCATATATTTT.

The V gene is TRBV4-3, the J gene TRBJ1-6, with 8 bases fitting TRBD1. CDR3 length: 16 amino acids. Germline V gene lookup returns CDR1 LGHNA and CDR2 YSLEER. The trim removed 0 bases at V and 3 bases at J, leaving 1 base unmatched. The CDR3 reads CASSQEQGDYNSPLHF. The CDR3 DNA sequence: TGCGCCAGCAGCCAAGAACAGGGGGACTATAATTCACCCCTCCACTTT.

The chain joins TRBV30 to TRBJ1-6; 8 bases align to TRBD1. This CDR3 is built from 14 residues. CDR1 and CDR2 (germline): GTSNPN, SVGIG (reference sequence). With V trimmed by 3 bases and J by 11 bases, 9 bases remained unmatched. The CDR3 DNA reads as TGTGCCTGGAGCTTCCTCGCAGGGGGCACACCCCTCCACTTT. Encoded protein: CAWSFLAGGTPLHF.

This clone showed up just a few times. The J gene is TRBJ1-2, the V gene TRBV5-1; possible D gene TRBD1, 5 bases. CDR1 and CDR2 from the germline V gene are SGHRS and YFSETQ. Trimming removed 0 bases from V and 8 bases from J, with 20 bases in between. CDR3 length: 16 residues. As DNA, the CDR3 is TGCGCCAGCAGCTTGGACCTCCAGGGTAGGACGGGGGGCTACACCTTC. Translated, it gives CASSLDLQGRTGGYTF.